This TCR beta chain was found in a study of shared clonotypes between healthy human individuals. The CDR3 runs to 13 residues. Germline V gene lookup returns CDR1 MDHEN and CDR2 SYDVKM. In the naive CD8 group, cells lacked CD45RO and were positively selected for CCR7, so terminally differentiated effector memory CD45RA+ cells were left out. On this clone itself: At one end the junction does not follow the germline gene, possibly because of a read error. The same CDR3 also results from other DNA sequences found in this sample.

Assay used: immunoSEQ multiplex PCR; TCRdb lists only in-frame clones, some missing. The sample consists of under 700,000 clones, around 96% of them appearing once. This clonotype originated in a woman between 25 and 40 years old in good health. V gene TRBV28 combines with J gene TRBJ1-1; D is unclear. Sequenced input: naive CD8+ T cells sorted from blood. CDR3 sequence (DNA): TGTGCCAATTCAAGAGGGAGAAACACTGAAGCCTTCTTT. Translated, it gives CANSRGRNTEAFF.